The TCR beta chain under discussion was sequenced for a study of cytomegalovirus exposure and HLA in healthy donors. On the study more broadly: Previous work identified 95 million to 140 million unique TCR beta sequences from around 180 million T cells. Some 85 million unique TCRs from HLA-typed donors were held in an early data release. The study's findings and limits: As a later analysis showed, several of the most significant clusters appeared to be linked to common viral pathogens.

All donors participated as healthy donors of bone marrow. About this clone itself: Antigen specificity is unknown.

Germline V lookup: CDR1 MNHEY, CDR2 SVGAGI. V dropped 8 bases and J dropped 4; count of bases not matched to a gene: 4. The CDR3 sequence is 12 residues long. In the PCR, 60 Vbeta and 13 Jbeta primers were used. Sequencing used immunoSEQ multiplex PCR; TCRdb keeps in-frame clones, though not all of them. Counted here are some 85,000 clones, about 78% occurring once; the ten biggest clones make up almost 6%. The rearrangement uses TRBV6-5 and TRBJ1-2; 7 bases are shared with TRBD1. The sequenced sample was PBMCs. The origin of this receptor is a man aged 18 to 35 in good health and CMV-seropositive. The CDR3 loop reads CASRDSLYGYTF. The CDR3 DNA reads TGTGCCAGCCGGGACAGTCTCTATGGCTACACCTTC.